The 30 T cell receptor beta chains below were found in one sample sequenced in a study of regulatory T cells in long-lasting Graves disease. Investigators prepared the TCR beta libraries by applying iRepertoire HTBI primers and Arm-PCR of CDR3 regions. TCRdb fed the multiplex PCR reads into MiXCR, producing one record per CDR3 protein. The top ten clones hold around 12% of a sample with some 420,000 distinct CDR3 sequences, less than 25% of them seen once. Time point noted: persistent/refractory GD, antithyroid drugs over 5 years with positive TRAb. RNA from PBMCs was the source of the TCR library. The specimen was peripheral blood mononuclear cells (PBMCs), collected when the disease was refractory, from a patient treated with antithyroid drugs. The receptor source for this set is a female donor with Graves disease.

This clonotype has just a few counts. This chain joins TRBV4-2 and TRBJ2-7, with D possibly TRBD1 on 6 matching bases. The CDR3 loop spans 15 amino acids. Looked up from germline, CDR1 is LGHNA and CDR2 is YNFKEQ. V lost 1 base, J lost 6 bases, and 16 bases lay in between. Here the CDR3 DNA reads TGTGCCAGCAGCCAAGTCGGGGAGACAGGAACCGAGCAGTACTTC. This translates into CASSQVGETGTEQYF.

There are many counts of this clonotype. The CDR3 bases are TGTGCCAGCAGTCGGACAGGGGGTCGGGAGACCCAGTACTTC. It is translated as CASSRTGGRETQYF. V and J are TRBV9 and TRBJ2-5; 10 bases are a match to TRBD1. Germline CDR1 is SGDLS and CDR2 is YYNGEE. This CDR3 region has 14 residues. Trimming took 5 bases from V and 5 from J; bases not matched to a gene: 6.

This clonotype was recorded at least ten times. V usage is TRBV28 and J usage is TRBJ2-7; TRBD2 aligns across 11 bases. Trimming took 5 bases from V and 0 from J; bases not matched to a gene: 9. Germline CDR1 MDHEN, CDR2 SYDVKM. The CDR3 has 17 residues. The CDR3 coding sequence is TGTGCCAGCAGTCCCTGGGGGCTAGCGGGAGGCTCCTACGAGCAGTACTTC. The encoded protein is CASSPWGLAGGSYEQYF.

This clonotype came up many times. The chain couples TRBV7-8 to TRBJ1-1, with no clear D. V gave up 4 bases and J gave up 8 bases, with 17 bases separating them. Germline values: CDR1 SGHVS, CDR2 FQNEAQ. CDR3 length: 14 residues. CDR3 nucleotide sequence: TGTGCCAGCAGCTCATCAGGAGGGCAAGGCGAAGCTTTCTTT. Amino acid sequence: CASSSSGGQGEAFF.

The table lists this clonotype with a few counts. The chain carries TRBV7-3 and TRBJ1-2; 9 nucleotides agree with TRBD1. The CDR3 has 16 residues. The J segment lost 4 bases and the V segment lost 5 bases, leaving 11 bases of the junction unmatched. CDR1 and CDR2 from the germline V gene are SGHTA and FQGTGA. Here the CDR3 DNA reads TGTGCCAGCAGCCCGGGACAGGGACTTCTAGGCTATGGCTACACCTTC. This codes for CASSPGQGLLGYGYTF.

This chain joins TRBV2 and TRBJ1-5; D unclear. This CDR3 is 12 amino acids long. Trimming shortened V by 2 bases and J by 6 bases, and 5 bases separated the two germline ends. Germline V lookup: CDR1 SNHLY, CDR2 FYNNEI. DNA of the CDR3: TGTGCCAGCAGTGAAAGTAGTCAGCCCCAGCATTTT. Its translation is CASSESSQPQHF.

The sample holds a few counts of this clonotype. The genes are TRBV20-1 and TRBJ2-5, with TRBD2 matching 11 bases. The CDR3 has 13 residues. CDR1 is DFQATT, CDR2 SNEGSKA, per germline (reference sequence). V lost 5 bases and J lost 9; bases outside the gene matches: 8. This CDR3 reads CSADLAGGQSQYF. The CDR3, as DNA: TGCAGTGCTGACCTAGCGGGGGGCCAGTCCCAGTACTTC.

On this clonotype: The junction and the germline gene differ at one end; a read error may be behind it. J is TRBJ2-6 and V is TRBV25-1, with D unclear. The CDR3 contains 16 residues. The germline V gene encodes CDR1 MGHDK and CDR2 SYGVNS. CDR3 coding DNA: TGTGCCTGCAGTGAGTCGGATTTCTCTGGGGCCAACGTCCTGACTTTC. Protein: CACSESDFSGANVLTF.

This clonotype has at least ten counts. The J gene is TRBJ2-7, the V gene TRBV20-1, with D unresolved. The CDR3 totals 13 residues. From germline, CDR1 is DFQATT and CDR2 SNEGSKA (reference sequence). V was pared by 2 bases and J by 4 bases, with 12 bases between. The CDR3 reads CSARPGTLYEQYF. CDR3 in DNA: TGCAGTGCTAGACCGGGCACACTATACGAGCAGTACTTC.

The chain employs TRBV29-1 and TRBJ2-1; the match to TRBD2 covers 7 bases. The germline gives CDR1 SQVTM, CDR2 ANQGSEA. V lost 2 bases, J lost 7 bases, and 5 bases stayed unmatched. CDR3 length: 13 amino acids. CDR3 amino acids: CSVEIRLANEQFF. In DNA form, the CDR3 reads TGCAGCGTTGAAATTCGACTAGCAAATGAGCAGTTCTTC.

This clonotype was observed at least ten times. The chain employs TRBV28 and TRBJ2-4; a possible D gene is TRBD1 (6 bases). Between the trimmed V and J ends, which lost 5 bases and 7 bases, there was a span of 12 bases. The CDR3 has 13 residues. The germline CDR1 and CDR2 sequences are MDHEN and SYDVKM. Here the CDR3 DNA reads TGTGCCAGCAGTATACAGGGCCGGAACATTCAGTACTTC. Its translation is CASSIQGRNIQYF.

With respect to this clonotype: A much larger clone sits a single nucleotide away, making a read error possible. This sequence joins TRBV6-2 or TRBV6-3 and TRBJ1-2; maybe TRBD1 (6 bases). The CDR3 spans 14 residues. Germline CDR1 MNHEY, CDR2 SVGEGT. The DNA of the CDR3 is TGTGTCAGCAGGACAACAGGGAGCTTCTATGGCTACACCTTC. It encodes CVSRTTGSFYGYTF.

This clonotype has a handful of counts. CDR3 sequence (DNA): TGTGCCTGGAGTGTTCTGGGGCAGGGCTACACCTTC. Amino acids: CAWSVLGQGYTF. The chain joins TRBV30 to TRBJ1-2, with TRBD1 as a possible D gene (5 bases). The V end lost 0 bases, the J end lost 8 bases, and 10 bases lay between the germline ends. From germline, CDR1 is GTSNPN and CDR2 SVGIG (reference sequence). The CDR3 sequence is 12 residues long. The full variable domain, completed using reference TRBV30 and TRBJ1-2, is SQTIHQWPATLVQPVGSPLSLECTVEGTSNPNLYWYRQAAGRGLQLLFYSVGIGQISSEVPQNLSASRPQDRQFILSSKKLLLSDSGFYLCAWSVLGQGYTFGSGTRLTVV.

This chain uses TRBV4-1 with TRBJ1-5; D not certain. V gave up 3 bases and J gave up 6 bases, with 12 bases separating them. There are 14 residues in the CDR3. Per germline, CDR1 MGHRA and CDR2 YSYEKL. DNA for the CDR3: TGCGCCAGCAGCCATGAGCCCGCGATTCAGCCCCAGCATTTT. Translation: CASSHEPAIQPQHF.

This clonotype has more than one count but fewer than ten. This rearrangement joins TRBV20-1 to TRBJ2-7; TRBD2 aligns across 10 bases. With V trimmed by 2 bases and J by 2 bases, 6 bases remained unmatched. Germline-derived CDR1 and CDR2 are DFQATT and SNEGSKA (reference sequence). This CDR3 is built from 15 residues. The CDR3 DNA sequence: TGCAGTGCTAGATCTGGACTAGCGGCTACCTACGAGCAGTACTTC. Translating it yields CSARSGLAATYEQYF.

This clonotype was detected ten times or more. This rearrangement joins TRBV2 to TRBJ1-1, with D possibly TRBD1 on 6 matching bases. CDR1 is SNHLY, CDR2 FYNNEI, per germline. Between the trimmed V and J ends, which lost 9 bases and 0 bases, there was a span of 11 bases. CDR3 length equals 13 residues. The CDR3, as DNA: TGTGCCAGTGAGGCAGGGGTGAACACTGAAGCTTTCTTT. Translating gives CASEAGVNTEAFF.

This clonotype showed up many times. This chain joins TRBV12-3 or TRBV12-4 and TRBJ2-2; 7 bases line up with TRBD2. J was trimmed by 4 bases and V by 3 bases; bases with no gene match: 5. This CDR3 region has 15 residues. The CDR3 DNA reads TGTGCCAGCAGTTTGGCGGGGGACGGCACCGGGGAGCTGTTTTTT. Translating gives CASSLAGDGTGELFF.

The chain recombines TRBV2 with TRBJ1-5; a weak D match, TRBD1 (6 bases). Germline loops: CDR1 SNHLY, CDR2 FYNNEI. V gave up 6 bases and J gave up 0 bases, with 12 bases separating them. The CDR3 runs to 15 residues. CDR3 amino acids: CASSAGTNSNQPQHF. The CDR3 DNA follows: TGTGCCAGCAGCGCCGGGACAAATAGCAATCAGCCCCAGCATTTT. Full variable domain (outside the CDR3, taken from reference TRBV2 and TRBJ1-5): EPEVTQTPSHQVTQMGQEVILRCVPISNHLYFYWYRQILGQKVEFLVSFYNNEISEKSEIFDDQFSVERPDGSNFTLKIRSTKLEDSAMYFCASSAGTNSNQPQHFGDGTRLSIL.

This clonotype has a count of ten or more. The genes are TRBV2 and TRBJ2-5, with D possibly matching TRBD1 (6 bases). The CDR3 consists of 13 residues. Germline V lookup: CDR1 SNHLY, CDR2 FYNNEI. Trimming left V 6 bases short and J 3 bases short, with 11 bases between. The CDR3 region is CASRRDTKETQYF. The DNA for the CDR3 is TGTGCCAGCAGGAGGGACACGAAAGAGACCCAGTACTTC.

As concerns this clonotype: Given a much more abundant clone one base away, this may be a read error. The J gene is TRBJ2-7, the V gene TRBV11-2; D gene uncertain. The CDR3 runs 12 residues. Germline V lookup: CDR1 SGHAT, CDR2 FQNNGV. Trimming cost V 3 bases and J 3 bases, with 6 bases left between them. In DNA, the CDR3 is TGTGCCAGCAGCTTTGGGCTCTACGAGCAGTACTTC. Translation: CASSFGLYEQYF.

In its sample, this clonotype was seen many times. J is TRBJ2-7 and V is TRBV6-2 or TRBV6-3; 7 bases align to TRBD2. The CDR3 runs to 14 residues. V shed 6 bases and J 3 bases; nucleotides not matched to a gene: 8. The V gene's germline CDR1 is MNHEY and CDR2 SVGEGT. In nucleotides, the CDR3 is TGTGCCAGCAGATTACTGGGGGGGTTCTACGAGCAGTACTTC. Its translation: CASRLLGGFYEQYF.

This clonotype was counted a few times. The chain is built from TRBV24-1 and TRBJ1-2; maybe TRBD1 (5 bases). The germline CDR1 and CDR2 sequences are KGHDR and SFDVKD. The CDR3 sequence is 14 residues long. Trimming removed 4 bases at V and 4 bases at J, with 12 bases between. CDR3 region: CATSDRGEGYGYTF. The CDR3 DNA reads TGTGCCACCAGTGACCGGGGCGAGGGCTATGGCTACACCTTC.

In this sample, this clonotype turned up many times. This chain connects TRBV29-1 to TRBJ1-2; TRBD1 is a possible D gene (6 bases). Germline V lookup: CDR1 SQVTM, CDR2 ANQGSEA. This CDR3 spans 12 amino acids. With 7 bases removed from V and 5 bases from J, the gap between germline ends came to 14 bases. The CDR3 nucleotides read TGCAGCGCCCGAGGACAGAGTTATGGCTACACCTTC. This codes for CSARGQSYGYTF.

For this clonotype: A much larger clone is a single base away; this may be a read error. The chain couples TRBV7-2 to TRBJ1-2; D is undetermined. In germline, CDR1 is SGHTA, CDR2 FQGNSA. CDR3 length equals 15 residues. V lost 5 bases to trimming and J lost 8 bases, with 21 bases between them. The CDR3, as DNA: TGTGCCAGCAGCGTCTCGCCGCCTCAGTCACCCGGCTACACCTTC. This codes for CASSVSPPQSPGYTF. Full variable domain (missing parts from reference TRBV7-2 and TRBJ1-2): GAGVSQSPSNKVTEKGKDVELRCDPISGHTALYWYRQSLGQGLEFLIYFQGNSAPDKSGLPSDRFSAERTGGSVSTLTIQRTQQEDSAVYLCASSVSPPQSPGYTFGSGTRLTVV.

This clonotype was counted a few times. The chain uses TRBV7-9 and TRBJ1-2, with 8 positions matching TRBD1. CDR1 is SEHNR and CDR2 is FQNEAQ in the germline V gene (reference sequence). The CDR3 length is 15 residues. V lost 5 bases and J lost 7; bases outside the gene matches: 12. CDR3 loop: CASSPQGQGGSGYTF. CDR3 bases: TGTGCCAGCAGCCCCCAAGGACAGGGCGGTTCTGGCTACACCTTC.

This clonotype appeared many times. J is TRBJ2-7 and V is TRBV28; the D is unclear. Germline V gene lookup returns CDR1 MDHEN and CDR2 SYDVKM. The CDR3 spans 13 residues. V shed 8 bases and J shed 7 bases, with 18 bases lying between them. CDR3 sequence reads: CASQRSNRNEQYF. The CDR3 bases are TGTGCCAGCCAAAGAAGTAACCGCAATGAGCAGTACTTC. The whole variable domain, filled in from reference TRBV28 and TRBJ2-7, reads DVKVTQSSRYLVKRTGEKVFLECVQDMDHENMFWYRQDPGLGLRLIYFSYDVKMKEKGDIPEGYSVSREKKERFSLILESASTNQTSMYLCASQRSNRNEQYFGPGTRLTVT.

This clonotype was counted ten times or more. This chain links TRBV12-3 or TRBV12-4 with TRBJ1-1; 9 bases align to TRBD1. The CDR3 covers 15 residues. The J segment lost 5 bases and the V segment lost 6 bases, leaving 10 bases of the junction unmatched. The CDR3 DNA reads TGTGCCAGCAGGTGGACAGGGGTTTTTTGGACTGAAGCTTTCTTT. It codes for CASRWTGVFWTEAFF.

This clonotype came up many times. The CDR3 coding sequence is TGTGCCACCAGCAGAGATAGGAGTGGGGCCAACGTCCTGACTTTC. Protein sequence: CATSRDRSGANVLTF. The chain combines TRBV15 with TRBJ2-6; D is ambiguous. The CDR3 covers 15 residues. V lost 0 bases to trimming and J lost 3 bases, with 6 bases between them. Germline V gives CDR1 LNHNV, CDR2 YYDKDF (reference sequence).

At least ten counts were recorded for this clonotype. J is TRBJ1-5 and V is TRBV27; D remains unclear. Trimming removed 6 bases at V and 0 bases at J, with 9 bases between. The CDR3 sequence is 14 residues long. Germline-derived CDR1 and CDR2 are MNHEY and SMNVEV (reference sequence). CDR3 bases: TGTGCCAGCAGGGGCCGATCTAGCAATCAGCCCCAGCATTTT. Translating gives CASRGRSSNQPQHF.

The table lists this clonotype with many counts. The chain is built from TRBV2 and TRBJ2-5, with D unresolved. The CDR3 runs to 14 residues. Looked up from germline, CDR1 is SNHLY and CDR2 is FYNNEI. V was clipped by 6 bases and J by 2 bases, with 13 bases between them. This CDR3 is CASRTVEGQETQYF. The CDR3 DNA reads TGTGCCAGCAGGACGGTCGAAGGGCAAGAGACCCAGTACTTC.